This paragraph covers one TCR beta chain sequence. Only in-frame clones appear in the TCRdb table, and some are missing; sequencing was by immunoSEQ multiplex PCR. This sample has about 140,000 clones, with around 88% found just once. This specimen comes from a study of control samples from healthy donors and cancer patients. The CDR3 is made up of 14 amino acids. Germline loops: CDR1 SGHKS, CDR2 YYEKEE (reference sequence). V lost 1 base to trimming and J lost 9 bases; unmatched junction nucleotides: 10. This chain links TRBV5-5 with TRBJ2-7; 7 nucleotides agree with TRBD1. Sample: blood. The source of this sequence is a man aged 18 to 29 in good health. The CDR3 loop is CASSLWQGESGQYF. CDR3 bases: TGTGCCAGCAGCTTGTGGCAGGGGGAAAGCGGGCAGTACTTC.